The clone carrying this T cell receptor beta chain was seen just once. This sample is part of a study of blood T cells in healthy people across ages. This CDR3 has 16 amino acids. The germline CDR1 and CDR2 sequences are SGDLS and YYNGEE. Through a sample-barcoded 5' primer and a J-beta primer mix, a second PCR was run for about 6 to 11 cycles. Via MiXCR, TCRdb re-called the 5' RACE reads, giving one row per CDR3 protein. Among hundreds of thousands of distinct CDR3 sequences listed, 40% to 45% were seen once. The clonotype was recovered from a man older than 75 in good health. The chain employs TRBV9 and TRBJ2-5; TRBD2 aligns across 12 bases. The DNA end is more similar to TRBJ2-7, so the J call may be wrong. What was sequenced was blood. CDR3 in DNA: TGTGCCAGCTCCCTAGGACTAGCGGGACCCCTTAGCGAGCAGTACTTC. Amino acid sequence: CASSLGLAGPLSEQYF.